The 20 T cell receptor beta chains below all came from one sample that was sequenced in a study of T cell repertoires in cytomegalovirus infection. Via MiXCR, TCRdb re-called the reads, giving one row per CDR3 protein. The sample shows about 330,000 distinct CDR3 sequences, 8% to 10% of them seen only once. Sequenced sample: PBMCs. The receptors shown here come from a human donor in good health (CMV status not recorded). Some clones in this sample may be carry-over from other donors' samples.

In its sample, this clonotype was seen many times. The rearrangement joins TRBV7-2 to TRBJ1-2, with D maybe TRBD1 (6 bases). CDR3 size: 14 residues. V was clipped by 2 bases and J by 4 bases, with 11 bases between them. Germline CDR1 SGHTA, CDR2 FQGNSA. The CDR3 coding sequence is TGTGCCAGCAGCTTATCACAGGGCATCTATGGCTACACCTTC. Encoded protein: CASSLSQGIYGYTF.

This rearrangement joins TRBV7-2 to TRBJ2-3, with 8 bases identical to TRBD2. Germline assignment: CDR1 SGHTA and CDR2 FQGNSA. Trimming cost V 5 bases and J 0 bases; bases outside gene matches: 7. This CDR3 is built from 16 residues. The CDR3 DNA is TGTGCCAGCAGCCCCGGGACTAGGGGGAGCACAGATACGCAGTATTTT. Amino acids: CASSPGTRGSTDTQYF.

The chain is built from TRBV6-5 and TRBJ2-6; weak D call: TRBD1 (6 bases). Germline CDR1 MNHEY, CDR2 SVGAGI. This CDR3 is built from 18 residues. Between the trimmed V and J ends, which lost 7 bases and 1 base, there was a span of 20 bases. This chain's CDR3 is CASNPTGWVLSGANVLTF. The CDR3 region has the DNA TGTGCCAGCAATCCGACAGGCTGGGTCCTGTCTGGGGCCAACGTCCTGACTTTC.

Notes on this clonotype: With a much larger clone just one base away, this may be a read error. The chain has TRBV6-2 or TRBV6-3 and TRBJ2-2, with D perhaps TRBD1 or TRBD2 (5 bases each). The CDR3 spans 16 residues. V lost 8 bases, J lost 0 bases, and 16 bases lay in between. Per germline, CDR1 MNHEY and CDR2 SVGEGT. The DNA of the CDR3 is TGTGCCAGCCAAAGGGTGGTGGGGGCGAACACCGGGGAGCTGTTTTTT. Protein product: CASQRVVGANTGELFF.

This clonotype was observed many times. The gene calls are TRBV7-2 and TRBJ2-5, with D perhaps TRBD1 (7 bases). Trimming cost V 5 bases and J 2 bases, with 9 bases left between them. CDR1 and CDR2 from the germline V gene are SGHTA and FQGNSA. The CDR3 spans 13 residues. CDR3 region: CASSAGQQETQYF. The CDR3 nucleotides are TGTGCCAGCAGCGCGGGACAGCAAGAGACCCAGTACTTC.

The CDR3 loop reads CASSQVSGSSYEQYF. Here the CDR3 DNA reads TGCGCCAGCAGCCAAGTATCCGGATCCTCCTACGAGCAGTACTTC. This chain connects TRBV4-3 to TRBJ2-7; no firm D call. V lost 1 base and J 0 bases, leaving 10 bases between the germline ends. The CDR3 runs 15 residues. Germline assignment: CDR1 LGHNA and CDR2 YSLEER.

CDR3 sequence (DNA): TGTGCCACCACCGGGGGGTTCCTTCGGGATGAGCAGTTCTTC. Residues: CATTGGFLRDEQFF. The gene calls are TRBV28 and TRBJ2-1; 7 bases match TRBD2. V shed 10 bases and J 8 bases; nucleotides not matched to a gene: 14. The CDR3 is 14 amino acids. Germline V lookup: CDR1 MDHEN, CDR2 SYDVKM.

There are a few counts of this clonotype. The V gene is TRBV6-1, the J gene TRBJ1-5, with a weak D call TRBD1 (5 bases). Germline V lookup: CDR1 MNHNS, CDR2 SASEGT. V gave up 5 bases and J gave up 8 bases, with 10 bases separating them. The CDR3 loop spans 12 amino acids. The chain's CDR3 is CASSTGGEPQHF. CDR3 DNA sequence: TGTGCCAGCAGTACAGGCGGAGAGCCCCAGCATTTT.

The CDR3 region has the DNA TGTGCCAGCAGTGGGATAGACTATTCACCCCTCCACTTT. It translates to CASSGIDYSPLHF. This rearrangement joins TRBV25-1 to TRBJ1-6, with unresolved D. The CDR3 is 13 amino acids. From germline, CDR1 is MGHDK and CDR2 SYGVNS. V was cut by 4 bases and J by 8 bases, with 9 bases left in between.

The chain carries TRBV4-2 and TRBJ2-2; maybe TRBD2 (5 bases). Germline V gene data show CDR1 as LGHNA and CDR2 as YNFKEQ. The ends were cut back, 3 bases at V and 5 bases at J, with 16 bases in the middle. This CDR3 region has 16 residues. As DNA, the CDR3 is TGTGCCAGCAGCCAGACCCCCCCCGGGGTGACCGGGGAGCTGTTTTTT. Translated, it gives CASSQTPPGVTGELFF.

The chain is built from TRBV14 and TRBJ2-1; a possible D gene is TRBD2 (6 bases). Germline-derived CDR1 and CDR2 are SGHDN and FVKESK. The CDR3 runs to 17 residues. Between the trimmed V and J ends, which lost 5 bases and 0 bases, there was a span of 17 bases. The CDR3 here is CASSGGRLPSSYNEQFF. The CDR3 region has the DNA TGTGCCAGCAGCGGGGGGAGACTCCCGAGCTCCTACAATGAGCAGTTCTTC.

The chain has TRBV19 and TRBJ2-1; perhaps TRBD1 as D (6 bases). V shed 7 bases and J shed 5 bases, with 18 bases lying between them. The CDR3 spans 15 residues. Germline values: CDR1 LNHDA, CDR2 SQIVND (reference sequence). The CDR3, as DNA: TGTGCCAGTAACCAACTGGGACAAGGACACAATGAGCAGTTCTTC. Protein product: CASNQLGQGHNEQFF.

CDR3 loop: CASSTNFLAGGVYKLTDTQYF. The CDR3 DNA follows: TGTGCCAGCAGCACTAACTTCCTAGCGGGGGGGGTCTACAAACTCACAGATACGCAGTATTTT. The rearrangement uses TRBV7-6 and TRBJ2-3, with 12 positions matching TRBD2. Unmatched junction bases numbered 20, after V lost 5 bases and J lost 2 bases. Looked up from germline, CDR1 is SGHVS and CDR2 is FNYEAQ. The CDR3 is 21 amino acids.

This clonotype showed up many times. Here the CDR3 DNA reads TGTGCCAGCAGGAGCGGGGAAAGGGAGCAGTACTTC. Translation gives CASRSGEREQYF. The gene calls are TRBV28 and TRBJ2-7; 7 bases align to TRBD2. Germline-derived CDR1 and CDR2 are MDHEN and SYDVKM. V lost 6 bases and J lost 7; bases outside the gene matches: 6. The CDR3 consists of 12 residues.

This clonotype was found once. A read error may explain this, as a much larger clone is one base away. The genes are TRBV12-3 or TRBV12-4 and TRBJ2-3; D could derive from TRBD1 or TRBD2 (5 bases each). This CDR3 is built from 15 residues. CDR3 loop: CASSFRDPHTDTQNF. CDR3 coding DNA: TGTGCCAGCAGTTTCCGGGACCCACACACAGATACGCAGAATTTT.

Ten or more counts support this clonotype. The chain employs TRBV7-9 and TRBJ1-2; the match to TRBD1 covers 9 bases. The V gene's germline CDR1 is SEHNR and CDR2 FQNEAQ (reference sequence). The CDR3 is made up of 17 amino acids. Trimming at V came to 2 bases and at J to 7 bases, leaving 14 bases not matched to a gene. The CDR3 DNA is TGTGCCAGCAGCTTAATGGCTAACAGGGGGCCAAAGGGTGGCTACACCTTC. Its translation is CASSLMANRGPKGGYTF.

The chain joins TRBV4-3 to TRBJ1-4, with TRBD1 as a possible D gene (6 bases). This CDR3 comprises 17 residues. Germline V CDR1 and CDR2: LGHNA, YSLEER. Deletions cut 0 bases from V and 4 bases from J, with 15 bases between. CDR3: CASSQETGGQHNEKLFF. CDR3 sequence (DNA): TGCGCCAGCAGCCAAGAGACAGGTGGACAGCATAATGAAAAACTGTTTTTT.

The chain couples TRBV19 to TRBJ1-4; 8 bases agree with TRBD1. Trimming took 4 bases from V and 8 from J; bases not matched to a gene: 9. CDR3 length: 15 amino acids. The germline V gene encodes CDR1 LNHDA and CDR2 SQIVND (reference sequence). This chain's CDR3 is CASSTRTGRKEKLFF. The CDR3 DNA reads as TGTGCCAGTAGTACCCGGACAGGGCGGAAAGAAAAACTGTTTTTT. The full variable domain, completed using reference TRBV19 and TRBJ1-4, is DGGITQSPKYLFRKEGQNVTLSCEQNLNHDAMYWYRQDPGQGLRLIYYSQIVNDFQKGDIAEGYSVSREKKESFPLTVTSAQKNPTAFYLCASSTRTGRKEKLFFGSGTQLSVL.

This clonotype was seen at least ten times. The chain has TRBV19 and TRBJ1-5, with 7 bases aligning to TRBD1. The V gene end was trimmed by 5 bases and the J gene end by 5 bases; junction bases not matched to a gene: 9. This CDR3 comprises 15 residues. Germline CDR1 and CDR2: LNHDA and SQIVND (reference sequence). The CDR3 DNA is TGTGCCAGTAGTTGGTTGGGACAGCCAGATCAGCCCCAGCATTTT. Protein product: CASSWLGQPDQPQHF.

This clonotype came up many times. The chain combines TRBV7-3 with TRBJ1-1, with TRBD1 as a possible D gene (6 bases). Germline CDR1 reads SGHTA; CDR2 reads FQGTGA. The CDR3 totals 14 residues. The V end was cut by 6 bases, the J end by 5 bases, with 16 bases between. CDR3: CASSLFGGQTEAFF. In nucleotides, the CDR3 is TGTGCCAGCAGTCTTTTTGGGGGGCAGACTGAAGCTTTCTTT. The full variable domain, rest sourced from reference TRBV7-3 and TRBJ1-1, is GAGVSQTPSNKVTEKGKYVELRCDPISGHTALYWYRQSLGQGPEFLIYFQGTGAADDSGLPNDRFFAVRPEGSVSTLKIQRTERGDSAVYLCASSLFGGQTEAFFGQGTRLTVV.